Below are 30 T cell receptor beta chains sequenced from a single sample in a study of blood T cell repertoires in COVID-19. Assay: immunoSEQ multiplex PCR; the TCRdb copy retains only in-frame clones and omits some. The sample has 100,000 to 150,000 clones; approximately 86% are singletons. Sequencing used peripheral blood. These receptors were obtained from a woman in her 70s with COVID-19, enrolled during active disease.

The rearrangement joins TRBV28 to TRBJ1-2; 7 nucleotides line up with TRBD1. The CDR3 has 14 residues. The ends lost 7 bases at V and 6 bases at J; junction bases unmatched: 11. Germline lookup yields CDR1 MDHEN and CDR2 SYDVKM. The CDR3 sequence is CASNIDRVQDGYTF. For the CDR3, the DNA is TGTGCCAGCAATATTGACAGGGTCCAGGATGGCTACACCTTC.

V is TRBV5-1 and J is TRBJ2-1, with TRBD1 matching 7 bases. V lost 0 bases, J lost 6 bases, and 6 bases stayed unmatched. Germline CDR1 reads SGHRS; CDR2 reads YFSETQ. CDR3 size: 15 residues. The CDR3 region is CASSLDGQVVNEQFF. The CDR3 nucleotides are TGCGCCAGCAGCTTGGATGGACAGGTCGTCAATGAGCAGTTCTTC.

This chain uses TRBV2 with TRBJ2-1, with D maybe TRBD1 (6 bases). V was pared by 5 bases and J by 4 bases, with 6 bases between. Per the germline V gene, CDR1 is SNHLY and CDR2 is FYNNEI. This CDR3 is 12 amino acids long. CDR3 in DNA: TGTGCCAGCAGTACAGGGTACAATGAGCAGTTCTTC. Amino acids: CASSTGYNEQFF.

This clone appeared a few times. The chain recombines TRBV6-6 with TRBJ1-6; D perhaps matches TRBD1 (6 bases). Germline values: CDR1 MNHNY, CDR2 SVGAGI (reference sequence). CDR3 length equals 14 residues. With 7 bases removed from V and 4 bases from J, the gap between germline ends came to 11 bases. The CDR3 here is CASTKGGYNSPLHF. In DNA, the CDR3 is TGTGCCAGCACCAAAGGGGGTTATAATTCACCCCTCCACTTT.

This clone was seen a single time. The chain has TRBV9 and TRBJ2-1; 7 nucleotides match TRBD2. J lost 6 bases, V lost 2 bases, and 14 bases had no gene match. The V gene's germline CDR1 is SGDLS and CDR2 YYNGEE. The CDR3 totals 17 residues. This CDR3 reads CASSVGGKRGKGNEQFF. In DNA, the CDR3 is TGTGCCAGCAGCGTTGGGGGTAAGCGGGGTAAAGGCAATGAGCAGTTCTTC.

The chain combines TRBV12-3 or TRBV12-4 with TRBJ2-1; D not resolved. Trimming pared 8 bases from V and 10 bases from J, leaving 18 bases between. CDR3 size: 13 residues. The chain's CDR3 is CASSPFGANEQFF. The CDR3, as DNA: TGTGCCAGCTCGCCCTTTGGAGCAAACGAGCAGTTCTTC.

This sequence joins TRBV19 and TRBJ1-5; TRBD1 might be the D (6 bases). The CDR3 covers 15 residues. Per the germline V gene, CDR1 is LNHDA and CDR2 is SQIVND (reference sequence). V was clipped by 4 bases and J by 3 bases, with 13 bases between them. The CDR3 nucleotides read TGTGCCAGTAGTACCCCCGGACAGTTCAATCAGCCCCAGCATTTT. Amino acids: CASSTPGQFNQPQHF.

The V and J genes are TRBV10-2 and TRBJ1-6, with D possibly being TRBD1 (6 bases). Germline loops: CDR1 WSHSY, CDR2 SAAADI. V lost 3 bases and J lost 6, with 15 bases in between. This CDR3 comprises 16 residues. Written as DNA, the CDR3 is TGCGCCAGCAGTGATCTGGGGGCCGCCGGTAATTCACCCCTCCACTTT. Its protein product is CASSDLGAAGNSPLHF.

This sequence joins TRBV11-2 and TRBJ2-3; 16 bases agree with TRBD2. J lost 5 bases, V lost 4 bases, and 6 bases had no gene match. Germline V gives CDR1 SGHAT, CDR2 FQNNGV. The CDR3 is 17 amino acids. CDR3 protein: CASSWLGLAGGQDTQYF. CDR3 bases: TGTGCCAGCAGCTGGCTGGGACTAGCGGGGGGGCAAGATACGCAGTATTTT.

The chain employs TRBV5-4 and TRBJ2-2; maybe TRBD1 (5 bases). This CDR3 has 14 amino acids. Trimming left V 4 bases short and J 6 bases short, with 13 bases between. CDR1 and CDR2 from the germline V gene are SGHNT and YYREEE (reference sequence). The CDR3 DNA is TGTGCCAGCAGCCGTGGAAGGGGTGCCGGGGAGCTGTTTTTT. It specifies CASSRGRGAGELFF.

The genes are TRBV28 and TRBJ1-5, with D tentatively TRBD1 (6 bases). Trimming left V 6 bases short and J 6 bases short, with 15 bases between. Germline CDR1 reads MDHEN; CDR2 reads SYDVKM. The CDR3 covers 14 residues. CDR3 sequence (DNA): TGTGCCAGCAGACCCCCAGGGGACGCTCAGCCCCAGCATTTT. This translates into CASRPPGDAQPQHF.

The rearrangement uses TRBV3-1 (or the pseudogene TRBV3-2) and TRBJ2-2; a possible D gene is TRBD2 (6 bases). Trimming removed 2 bases from V and 13 bases from J, with 17 bases in between. The germline gives CDR1 LGHDT, CDR2 YNNKEL (reference sequence). There are 14 residues in the CDR3. CDR3 nucleotide sequence: TGTGCCAGCAGCCAACATAAAAGCACGGAGGGGCTGTTTTTT. Protein sequence: CASSQHKSTEGLFF.

This clone is a singleton in its sample. This rearrangement joins TRBV28 to TRBJ1-5; D unresolved. Trimming took off 7 bases at V and 0 bases at J, with 10 bases between the two ends. Germline V lookup: CDR1 MDHEN, CDR2 SYDVKM. The CDR3 has 14 residues. The CDR3 nucleotides are TGTGCCAGCAACCTACGGGATAGCAATCAGCCCCAGCATTTT. It encodes CASNLRDSNQPQHF.

The chain employs TRBV5-8 and TRBJ2-1; 9 bases are shared with TRBD2. The trim removed 3 bases at V and 9 bases at J, leaving 10 bases unmatched. Looked up from germline, CDR1 is SGHTS and CDR2 is YDEGEE. This CDR3 has 15 residues. The CDR3 DNA is TGTGCCAGCAGCTGGTATACAGCGGGGGGAGGTGAGCAGTTCTTC. Residues: CASSWYTAGGGEQFF.

The J gene is TRBJ2-6, the V gene TRBV20-1; 7 bases are a match to TRBD1. Losses at the gene ends were 3 bases for V and 7 bases for J; bases not matched to a gene: 6. Germline V CDR1 and CDR2: DFQATT, SNEGSKA (reference sequence). This CDR3 has 14 amino acids. The CDR3 DNA is TGCAGTGCTAGTGCGACAGGGTTAGCCAACGTCCTGACTTTC. It translates to CSASATGLANVLTF.

This sequence joins TRBV7-2 and TRBJ2-3, with 7 positions matching TRBD2. The germline V gene encodes CDR1 SGHTA and CDR2 FQGNSA. The CDR3 covers 18 residues. The ends lost 1 base at V and 1 base at J; junction bases unmatched: 11. The CDR3 DNA is TGTGCCAGCAGCTTAGTGGCCTTTGCGGGGGTCGGCACAGATACGCAGTATTTT. It is translated as CASSLVAFAGVGTDTQYF.

V gene TRBV5-1 combines with J gene TRBJ2-2; no definite D call. The V end lost 4 bases, the J end lost 1 base, and 8 bases lay between the germline ends. Looked up from germline, CDR1 is SGHRS and CDR2 is YFSETQ. The CDR3 has 14 amino acids. In nucleotides, the CDR3 is TGCGCCAGCAGCACGCGACAGAACACCGGGGAGCTGTTTTTT. Translating gives CASSTRQNTGELFF.

The chain couples TRBV9 to TRBJ2-3; D is unresolved. Germline CDR1 is SGDLS and CDR2 is YYNGEE. This CDR3 has 13 residues. V shed 4 bases and J shed 3 bases, with 9 bases lying between them. CDR3 bases: TGTGCCAGCAGCACCCCTAATACAGATACGCAGTATTTT. Amino acids: CASSTPNTDTQYF.

The rearrangement joins TRBV28 to TRBJ2-4; 7 nucleotides agree with TRBD1. The length of the CDR3 is 14 residues. The V segment lost 2 bases and the J segment 4 bases; nucleotides outside the gene matches: 2. Germline V gene data show CDR1 as MDHEN and CDR2 as SYDVKM. The DNA of the CDR3 is TGTGCCAGCAGTTTAACAGGGGCAAAAAACATTCAGTACTTC. Protein product: CASSLTGAKNIQYF.

The chain recombines TRBV29-1 with TRBJ2-3, with TRBD2 identical over 10 bases. This CDR3 has 14 amino acids. Germline assignment: CDR1 SQVTM and CDR2 ANQGSEA. V lost 8 bases, J lost 2 bases, and 7 bases stayed unmatched. CDR3: CSFGTSANTDTQYF. CDR3 DNA sequence: TGCAGCTTTGGGACTAGCGCCAACACAGATACGCAGTATTTT.

V gene TRBV19 combines with J gene TRBJ1-1; D may be TRBD1 (5 bases). V was cut by 4 bases and J by 2 bases, with 11 bases left in between. Germline V gene lookup returns CDR1 LNHDA and CDR2 SQIVND (reference sequence). The CDR3 has 14 amino acids. The CDR3 protein is CASSKGEINTEAFF. CDR3 DNA sequence: TGTGCCAGTAGTAAAGGGGAAATTAACACTGAAGCTTTCTTT.

This clone was recorded only once. The rearrangement joins TRBV5-1 to TRBJ1-5; no reliable D call. Trimming shortened V by 4 bases and J by 0 bases, and 11 bases separated the two germline ends. The CDR3 contains 15 residues. Germline-derived CDR1 and CDR2 are SGHRS and YFSETQ. The CDR3 here is CASSPTVNSNQPQHF. CDR3 in DNA: TGCGCCAGCAGCCCCACAGTAAATAGCAATCAGCCCCAGCATTTT.

This clone appeared a single time. This chain connects TRBV10-3 to TRBJ1-2; D not resolved. V shed 6 bases and J shed 6 bases, with 17 bases lying between them. Germline values: CDR1 ENHRY, CDR2 SYGVKD. The CDR3 length is 14 residues. Here the CDR3 DNA reads TGTGCCATCAGCCACGACATTCGATTGGATGGCTACACCTTC. Its translation: CAISHDIRLDGYTF.

The chain has TRBV6-5 and TRBJ1-4, with TRBD1 matching over 9 bases. The V gene's germline CDR1 is MNHEY and CDR2 SVGAGI. V shed 6 bases and J 8 bases; nucleotides not matched to a gene: 7. CDR3 length: 14 amino acids. The CDR3 DNA follows: TGTGCCAGCAGGCGGACAGGGGAGGGAGAAAAACTGTTTTTT. Encoded protein: CASRRTGEGEKLFF.

A remark on this clone: The sample contains more than one DNA sequence encoding this CDR3. V gene TRBV11-2 combines with J gene TRBJ2-7; 11 bases align to TRBD2. Unmatched junction bases numbered 11, after V lost 0 bases and J lost 7 bases. The CDR3 totals 17 residues. Germline V gene sequence: CDR1 SGHAT, CDR2 FQNNGV. The chain's CDR3 is CASSLDRASGGRREQYF. CDR3 bases: TGTGCCAGCAGCTTAGATAGGGCTAGCGGGGGGCGGAGGGAGCAGTACTTC.

The CDR3 region is CASSHSPWDRGSYNEQFF. The CDR3 nucleotides read TGTGCCAGCAGTCATTCCCCCTGGGACAGGGGCTCCTACAATGAGCAGTTCTTC. The chain employs TRBV28 and TRBJ2-1; 10 nucleotides align to TRBD1. Germline-derived CDR1 and CDR2 are MDHEN and SYDVKM. With V trimmed by 5 bases and J by 0 bases, 10 bases remained unmatched. This CDR3 is 18 amino acids long.

To note about this clone: Other DNA sequences in the same sample also yield this CDR3. The CDR3 bases are TGTGCCTCCGGACGGGAGAACACTGAAGCTTTCTTT. It yields the protein CASGRENTEAFF. V is TRBV30 and J is TRBJ1-1; no firm D call. This CDR3 has 12 residues. The germline CDR1 and CDR2 sequences are GTSNPN and SVGIG (reference sequence). Between the trimmed V and J ends, which lost 7 bases and 1 base, there was a span of 10 bases.

The rearrangement joins TRBV29-1 to TRBJ2-7, with D possibly matching TRBD1 (6 bases). The germline gives CDR1 SQVTM, CDR2 ANQGSEA. CDR3 size: 12 residues. The ends were cut back, 7 bases at V and 3 bases at J, with 13 bases in the middle. The DNA for the CDR3 is TGCAGCGCCAGGACAGACTACTACGAGCAGTACTTC. It codes for CSARTDYYEQYF.

The V gene is TRBV25-1, the J gene TRBJ1-1, with D possibly matching TRBD1 (6 bases). This CDR3 is built from 14 residues. Germline CDR1 and CDR2: MGHDK and SYGVNS. V lost 1 base to trimming and J lost 5 bases, with 11 bases between them. The CDR3 is CASSESGGGTEAFF. In nucleotides, the CDR3 is TGTGCCAGCAGTGAATCGGGAGGGGGAACTGAAGCTTTCTTT.

This sequence joins TRBV6-5 and TRBJ2-7, with D tentatively TRBD2 (6 bases). V shed 9 bases and J shed 2 bases, with 17 bases lying between them. Per the germline V gene, CDR1 is MNHEY and CDR2 is SVGAGI. The CDR3 sequence is 14 residues long. The CDR3 nucleotides are TGTGCCAGTTGCCGGGGAGGCGCTACCTACGAGCAGTACTTC. This sequence encodes CASCRGGATYEQYF.